One and the same sample provided the 25 T cell receptor beta chains below, sequenced in a study of regulatory T cells in long-lasting Graves disease. As to time point: persistent/refractory GD, antithyroid drugs over 5 years with positive TRAb. PBMC-extracted RNA yielded the TCR library. The TCR beta library used iRepertoire HTBI primers with Arm-PCR amplification of CDR3. Via MiXCR, TCRdb re-called the multiplex PCR reads, giving one row per CDR3 protein. The sample gives about 290,000 distinct CDR3 sequences, 22% of which show up once; roughly three fifths is in the top ten. The specimen comprised peripheral blood mononuclear cells (PBMCs), sampled when the disease was refractory, from a patient treated with antithyroid drugs. All receptors come from a female donor with Graves disease.

V usage is TRBV29-1 and J usage is TRBJ2-5, with D maybe TRBD2 (6 bases). V was cut by 1 base and J by 2 bases, with 23 bases left in between. The CDR3 has 18 amino acids. Germline CDR1 is SQVTM and CDR2 is ANQGSEA. CDR3 sequence reads: CSVEGPGGKKITQETQYF. The CDR3 nucleotides are TGCAGCGTTGAAGGCCCCGGCGGGAAAAAGATAACGCAAGAGACCCAGTACTTC.

The chain carries TRBV7-2 and TRBJ2-7; 7 bases are a match to TRBD2. Germline-derived CDR1 and CDR2 are SGHTA and FQGNSA. The CDR3 sequence is 14 residues long. Trimming removed 5 bases from V and 1 base from J; junction bases left unmatched: 5. The CDR3 here is CASSPYSGSYEQYF. The CDR3 nucleotides are TGTGCCAGCAGCCCCTATAGCGGGTCCTACGAGCAGTACTTC.

This clonotype was recorded many times. The chain joins TRBV2 to TRBJ2-5; 11 nucleotides align to TRBD2. The J call is in doubt because the DNA end fits TRBJ2-7 better. The CDR3 is made up of 15 amino acids. CDR1 SNHLY and CDR2 FYNNEI come from the germline V gene. The CDR3 region has the DNA TGTGCCAGCAGTGAACGGCTAGCGGGAGGCTACGAGCAGTACTTC. It codes for CASSERLAGGYEQYF.

Written as DNA, the CDR3 is TGTGCCATCAGGGGGCAGGAAGATACGCAGTATTTT. This translates into CAIRGQEDTQYF. The V call is TRBV10-3, the J call TRBJ2-3, with D perhaps TRBD1 (5 bases). Germline V gives CDR1 ENHRY, CDR2 SYGVKD. With 6 bases removed from V and 5 bases from J, the gap between germline ends came to 9 bases. CDR3 length: 12 residues.

In this sample, this clonotype turned up many times. This chain uses TRBV2 with TRBJ2-2; 8 bases are a match to TRBD2. Germline V lookup: CDR1 SNHLY, CDR2 FYNNEI. The CDR3 runs to 15 residues. V was pared by 3 bases and J by 4 bases, with 4 bases of the junction left unmatched. The CDR3 spells CASSDGRASTGELFF. The CDR3 bases are TGTGCCAGCAGTGACGGGAGGGCGAGCACCGGGGAGCTGTTTTTT.

The rearrangement uses TRBV3-1 and TRBJ2-3; D possibly corresponds to TRBD2 (6 bases). CDR1 and CDR2 from the germline V gene are LGHDT and YNNKEL (reference sequence). The CDR3 contains 17 residues. V lost 0 bases to trimming and J lost 0 bases, with 13 bases between them. DNA of the CDR3: TGTGCCAGCAGCCAAGATTTACTAGCTGCTAGCACAGATACGCAGTATTTT. Translated, it gives CASSQDLLAASTDTQYF.

This clonotype was detected a few times. V gene TRBV19 combines with J gene TRBJ2-5; D is unresolved. This CDR3 has 16 amino acids. Germline CDR1 reads LNHDA; CDR2 reads SQIVND (reference sequence). The V and J ends lost 3 bases and 1 base respectively, with 15 bases between them. This CDR3 is CASSIWSVEFQETQYF. As DNA, the CDR3 is TGTGCCAGTAGTATTTGGAGCGTCGAGTTCCAAGAGACCCAGTACTTC.

The table lists this clonotype with many counts. The chain's CDR3 is CAWSEQGDRGYTF. CDR3 coding DNA: TGTGCCTGGAGTGAACAGGGGGACCGTGGCTACACCTTC. The genes are TRBV30 and TRBJ1-2; 8 bases fit TRBD1. The CDR3 contains 13 residues. Trimming cost V 1 base and J 7 bases; bases outside gene matches: 5. Germline V gene lookup returns CDR1 GTSNPN and CDR2 SVGIG (reference sequence). The full variable domain, its missing parts supplied by reference TRBV30 and TRBJ1-2, is SQTIHQWPATLVQPVGSPLSLECTVEGTSNPNLYWYRQAAGRGLQLLFYSVGIGQISSEVPQNLSASRPQDRQFILSSKKLLLSDSGFYLCAWSEQGDRGYTFGSGTRLTVV.

This chain links TRBV5-4 with TRBJ1-1; TRBD1 agrees at 7 bases. This CDR3 has 15 amino acids. Trimming cost V 4 bases and J 3 bases; bases outside gene matches: 9. From germline, CDR1 is SGHNT and CDR2 YYREEE (reference sequence). CDR3 sequence (DNA): TGTGCCAGCAGCCTGGGGAGGGGGCCAGACACTGAAGCTTTCTTT. This gives the protein CASSLGRGPDTEAFF.

This clonotype was detected a few times. The CDR3 here is CASAGTAGYNEQFF. The CDR3 region has the DNA TGTGCCAGCGCCGGGACGGCCGGCTACAATGAGCAGTTCTTC. The V gene is TRBV27, the J gene TRBJ2-1; perhaps D is TRBD1 or TRBD2 (5 bases each). The V and J ends lost 8 bases and 3 bases respectively, with 14 bases between them. The CDR3 loop spans 14 amino acids. CDR1 MNHEY and CDR2 SMNVEV come from the germline V gene (reference sequence).

This clonotype showed up just a few times. This sequence joins TRBV30 and TRBJ2-7, with D unresolved. This CDR3 is 14 amino acids long. Germline-derived CDR1 and CDR2 are GTSNPN and SVGIG (reference sequence). V shed 1 base and J shed 2 bases, with 12 bases lying between them. The CDR3 DNA is TGTGCCTGGAGTGGTGAAGGGCGACCCTACGAGCAGTACTTC. It encodes CAWSGEGRPYEQYF.

The V call is TRBV20-1, the J call TRBJ1-5, with D uncertain. The length of the CDR3 is 12 residues. Trimming removed 0 bases at V and 8 bases at J, with 8 bases between. Germline loops: CDR1 DFQATT, CDR2 SNEGSKA (reference sequence). CDR3 sequence: CSAREGLEPQHF. CDR3 bases: TGCAGTGCTAGAGAGGGTTTGGAGCCCCAGCATTTT.

This clonotype was detected a few times. The V and J genes are TRBV6-2 or TRBV6-3 and TRBJ1-1; weak D call: TRBD1 (6 bases). Germline V gene sequence: CDR1 MNHEY, CDR2 SVGEGT. This CDR3 has 15 residues. V gave up 2 bases and J gave up 1 base, with 11 bases separating them. The CDR3 loop is CASSYLTGWNTEAFF. The CDR3 DNA sequence: TGTGCCAGCAGTTACCTGACAGGCTGGAACACTGAAGCTTTCTTT.

This clonotype has only a few counts. The DNA of the CDR3 is TGTGCCTGGAGTGGTGTGATAGAGGAAAAACTGTTTTTT. It codes for CAWSGVIEEKLFF. The chain joins TRBV30 to TRBJ1-4; D is unresolved. The CDR3 covers 13 residues. Germline assignment: CDR1 GTSNPN and CDR2 SVGIG (reference sequence). Trimming removed 1 base from V and 8 bases from J, with 11 bases in between.

The chain has TRBV9 and TRBJ2-7; D not certain. V was clipped by 4 bases and J by 0 bases, with 14 bases between them. The CDR3 is made up of 15 amino acids. CDR1 SGDLS and CDR2 YYNGEE come from the germline V gene. The CDR3, as DNA: TGTGCCAGCAGCCCCTATCTCGGAAGCTCCTACGAGCAGTACTTC. Residues: CASSPYLGSSYEQYF.

J is TRBJ2-1 and V is TRBV7-3; 11 bases match TRBD2. The CDR3 runs 15 residues. Per the germline V gene, CDR1 is SGHTA and CDR2 is FQGTGA. The V gene end was trimmed by 7 bases and the J gene end by 5 bases; junction bases not matched to a gene: 7. CDR3 in amino acids: CASTQTSGDHNEQFF. Written as DNA, the CDR3 is TGTGCCAGCACCCAGACTAGCGGGGACCACAATGAGCAGTTCTTC.

This chain links TRBV9 with TRBJ2-5, with 9 positions matching TRBD2. This CDR3 has 18 residues. Germline CDR1 is SGDLS and CDR2 is YYNGEE. V was pared by 3 bases and J by 5 bases, with 17 bases of the junction left unmatched. The CDR3 DNA is TGTGCCAGCAGCGCCTCGGCGTCCAGCGGGAGGAACGGGGAGACCCAGTACTTC. Amino acids: CASSASASSGRNGETQYF.

The V gene is TRBV9, the J gene TRBJ1-1, with TRBD1 matching over 8 bases. This CDR3 has 14 amino acids. Germline V gives CDR1 SGDLS, CDR2 YYNGEE. J was trimmed by 5 bases and V by 0 bases; bases with no gene match: 3. CDR3: CASSVGQGITEAFF. As DNA, the CDR3 is TGTGCCAGCAGCGTAGGACAGGGGATTACTGAAGCTTTCTTT.

A few counts support this clonotype. The rearrangement uses TRBV6-5 and TRBJ1-1, with TRBD1 matching over 7 bases. Per germline, CDR1 MNHEY and CDR2 SVGAGI. V dropped 1 base and J dropped 5; count of bases not matched to a gene: 4. This CDR3 has 14 residues. The CDR3: CASSYWSGGTEAFF. CDR3 coding DNA: TGTGCCAGCAGTTACTGGTCAGGGGGAACTGAAGCTTTCTTT.

A few counts support this clonotype. This sequence joins TRBV6-9 and TRBJ1-6, with D possibly matching TRBD1 (6 bases). CDR3 length: 15 residues. Trimming removed 3 bases at V and 8 bases at J, with 14 bases between. Germline V gives CDR1 MNHGY, CDR2 SVAAGI. CDR3: CASSYMGAEDSPLHF. The CDR3 DNA follows: TGTGCCAGCAGTTACATGGGGGCGGAGGATTCACCCCTCCACTTT.

This clonotype has at least ten counts. The V and J genes are TRBV12-3 or TRBV12-4 and TRBJ2-5, with 11 bases fitting TRBD2. Trimming removed 3 bases from V and 5 bases from J; junction bases left unmatched: 8. The CDR3 contains 16 residues. This CDR3 reads CASSLDLAGGMETQYF. The CDR3 DNA reads TGTGCCAGCAGTTTGGATCTAGCGGGAGGTATGGAGACCCAGTACTTC.

This clonotype was picked up a small number of times. The V call is TRBV9, the J call TRBJ1-2; D is uncertain. The V end was cut by 7 bases, the J end by 5 bases, with 9 bases between. The CDR3 length is 11 residues. The germline V gene has CDR1 SGDLS and CDR2 YYNGEE. The CDR3 DNA is TGTGCCAGCTTAGGCCTTTATGGCTACACCTTC. Its translation is CASLGLYGYTF.

The chain carries TRBV6-5 and TRBJ2-1, with a tentative D call TRBD1 (5 bases). The V end was cut by 3 bases, the J end by 7 bases, with 19 bases between. Germline V gene sequence: CDR1 MNHEY, CDR2 SVGAGI. The CDR3 runs to 16 residues. The CDR3 spells CASSYDGGSGANEQFF. Here the CDR3 DNA reads TGTGCCAGCAGTTATGATGGCGGCAGTGGGGCAAATGAGCAGTTCTTC.

The chain recombines TRBV7-2 with TRBJ2-1, with D tentatively TRBD1 (6 bases). Per the germline V gene, CDR1 is SGHTA and CDR2 is FQGNSA. The germline V and J ends were trimmed by 4 bases and 6 bases, with 13 bases remaining between them. The CDR3 runs to 14 residues. The CDR3 spells CASSSIRQANEQFF. In DNA form, the CDR3 reads TGTGCCAGCAGCTCCATCCGACAGGCCAATGAGCAGTTCTTC.

This clonotype was counted only a few times. CDR3 region: CASRQGGSNYGYTF. CDR3 DNA sequence: TGTGCCAGCAGACAAGGGGGTTCTAACTATGGCTACACCTTC. The rearrangement uses TRBV6-1 and TRBJ1-2, with D tentatively TRBD1 (6 bases). The V and J ends lost 6 bases and 0 bases respectively, with 11 bases between them. This CDR3 is 14 amino acids long. Germline lookup yields CDR1 MNHNS and CDR2 SASEGT.